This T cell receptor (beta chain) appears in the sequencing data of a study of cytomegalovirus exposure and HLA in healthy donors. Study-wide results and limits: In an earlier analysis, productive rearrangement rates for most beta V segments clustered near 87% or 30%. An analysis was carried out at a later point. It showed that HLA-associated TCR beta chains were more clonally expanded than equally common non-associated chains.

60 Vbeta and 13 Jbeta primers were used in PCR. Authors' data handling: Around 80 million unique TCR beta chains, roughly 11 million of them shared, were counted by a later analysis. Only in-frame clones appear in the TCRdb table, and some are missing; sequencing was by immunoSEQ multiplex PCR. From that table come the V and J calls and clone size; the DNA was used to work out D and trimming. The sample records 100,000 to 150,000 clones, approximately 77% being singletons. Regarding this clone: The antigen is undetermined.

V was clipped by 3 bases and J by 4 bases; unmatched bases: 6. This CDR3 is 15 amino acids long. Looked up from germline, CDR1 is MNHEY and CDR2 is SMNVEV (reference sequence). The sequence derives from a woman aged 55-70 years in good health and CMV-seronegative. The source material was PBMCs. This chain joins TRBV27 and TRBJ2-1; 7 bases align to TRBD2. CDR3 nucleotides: TGTGCCAGCAGTTTTTCGGGACTACCTTACAATGAGCAGTTCTTC. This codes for CASSFSGLPYNEQFF.